The T cell receptor beta chain under discussion was sequenced for a study of blood T cell repertoires in COVID-19. Individuals drawn from 24 US areas were roughly 18 to 100 years old. In assigning cohorts, the study relied on participant-reported clinical history. Assay used: immunoSEQ multiplex PCR; TCRdb lists only in-frame clones, some missing. The sample has a few hundred thousand clones, 80% to 90% seen once; the top ten hold over 4.5%. Germline trimming cut 3 bases from V and 6 bases from J; bases unmatched to any gene: 4. This CDR3 has 13 amino acids. The V gene's germline CDR1 is SGHTA and CDR2 FQGTGA.

The genes are TRBV7-3 and TRBJ1-1; the match to TRBD1 covers 7 bases. The clonotype was recovered from a man aged 25 to 40 who had recovered from COVID-19. Sample: PBMCs or T cells enriched from blood (not recorded which). CDR3 nucleotide sequence: TGTGCCAGCAGCTTCGACAGGGCCGCTGAAGCTTTCTTT. It specifies CASSFDRAAEAFF.